This T cell receptor (beta chain) was recovered during a study of shared T cell receptors in the human thymus. The CDR3 runs 11 residues. V was pared by 8 bases and J by 3 bases, with 1 base of the junction left unmatched. CDR1 MNHEY and CDR2 SVGAGI come from the germline V gene. The table came from immunoSEQ multiplex PCR; TCRdb's copy has only in-frame clones and leaves some out. The sample contains about 660,000 clones, approximately 87% of which appear only once. This same sample was also part of a study on human thymus T cells. According to that study: Surgeons resected thymus tissue during corrective heart surgery. Gene usage (both V and J) appeared biased in thymic and blood repertoires.

The origin of this receptor is a boy younger than two with a congenital heart defect. The gene calls are TRBV6-5 and TRBJ2-7; TRBD1 agrees at 7 bases. The material sequenced was thymocytes. The CDR3 nucleotides are TGTGCCAGCGGGACAGACTACGAGCAGTACTTC. This sequence encodes CASGTDYEQYF.